What follows describes a single TCR beta chain. These data belong to a study of response to subunit inactivated influenza vaccine. The CDR3 is 17 residues long. The V end lost 4 bases, the J end lost 2 bases, and 22 bases lay between the germline ends. Germline CDR1 reads DFQATT; CDR2 reads SNEGSKA (reference sequence). TCRdb processed the RT-PCR reads anew with MiXCR; each CDR3 protein has one entry. The sample has 500,000 to 600,000 distinct CDR3 sequences, about 17% seen once. The source of this sequence is a man aged 50-75 years who received an inactivated influenza vaccine. The source material was CD4+ T cells sorted from PBMCs, sampled about 24 months after vaccination. The chain uses TRBV20-1 and TRBJ2-3; TRBD1 or TRBD2 may be the D gene (6 bases each). Here the CDR3 reads CSANPATGGAHTDTQYF. CDR3 DNA sequence: TGCAGTGCTAACCCAGCGACAGGAGGGGCACACACAGATACGCAGTATTTT.